Below, 15 T cell receptor beta chains from the same sample are listed, as sequenced in a study of CD8 T cells in Susac syndrome. With random hexamers, 0.5 to 1 ug RNA was reverse transcribed. TCRdb ran MiXCR on the immunoSEQ multiplex PCR reads and lists one entry per CDR3 protein. The data contain nearly 110,000 distinct CDR3 sequences, roughly 95% of them singletons. The specimen was CD8+ T cells from PBMCs. Every receptor here comes from a human donor with Susac syndrome.

This clonotype has only one observation. The genes are TRBV14 and TRBJ2-5, with D unclear. From germline, CDR1 is SGHDN and CDR2 FVKESK. The CDR3 contains 14 residues. V shed 3 bases and J shed 5 bases, with 13 bases lying between them. This CDR3 reads CASSHPWGDETQYF. The DNA for the CDR3 is TGTGCCAGCAGCCATCCTTGGGGTGATGAGACCCAGTACTTC. The full variable domain, its missing parts supplied by reference TRBV14 and TRBJ2-5, is EAGVTQFPSHSVIEKGQTVTLRCDPISGHDNLYWYRRVMGKEIKFLLHFVKESKQDESGMPNNRFLAERTGGTYSTLKVQPAELEDSGVYFCASSHPWGDETQYFGPGTRLLVL.

This rearrangement joins TRBV6-5 to TRBJ2-5, with TRBD2 identical over 8 bases. In germline, CDR1 is MNHEY, CDR2 SVGAGI. V gave up 2 bases and J gave up 5 bases; unmatched junction bases: 10. The CDR3 spans 16 residues. Here the CDR3 reads CASSYLQRGRTETQYF. The CDR3 DNA follows: TGTGCCAGCAGTTACCTTCAGCGGGGGAGGACGGAGACCCAGTACTTC.

The rearrangement links TRBV4-2 to TRBJ2-7; D possibly corresponds to TRBD1 (5 bases). The CDR3 length is 13 residues. Trimming left V 0 bases short and J 3 bases short, with 6 bases between. From germline, CDR1 is LGHNA and CDR2 YNFKEQ. DNA of the CDR3: TGTGCCAGCAGCCAAGACGACAGCTACGAGCAGTACTTC. Translated: CASSQDDSYEQYF.

The J gene is TRBJ2-1, the V gene TRBV20-1; no reliable D call. CDR1 DFQATT and CDR2 SNEGSKA come from the germline V gene (reference sequence). Trimming left V 4 bases short and J 7 bases short, with 11 bases between. The length of the CDR3 is 12 residues. The CDR3 reads CSANDVGNEQFF. CDR3 DNA sequence: TGCAGTGCTAACGACGTTGGGAATGAGCAGTTCTTC.

The chain carries TRBV24-1 and TRBJ2-1; unclear D gene. This CDR3 region has 14 residues. V was cut by 3 bases and J by 9 bases, with 14 bases left in between. CDR1 is KGHDR, CDR2 SFDVKD, per germline. This chain's CDR3 is CATSDHDTNGEQFF. In nucleotides, the CDR3 is TGTGCCACCAGTGATCATGACACCAATGGTGAGCAGTTCTTC.

The chain carries TRBV9 and TRBJ1-2; 8 nucleotides match TRBD1. Germline CDR1 SGDLS, CDR2 YYNGEE. V gave up 3 bases and J gave up 6 bases; unmatched junction bases: 4. CDR3 length: 13 residues. The CDR3 DNA reads TGTGCCAGCAGCGACACAGGGGGGAATGGCTACACCTTC. This encodes CASSDTGGNGYTF.

The genes are TRBV9 and TRBJ2-3, with 10 nucleotides matching TRBD1. V was clipped by 3 bases and J by 3 bases; unmatched bases: 10. The CDR3 sequence is 17 residues long. Looked up from germline, CDR1 is SGDLS and CDR2 is YYNGEE. CDR3 sequence: CASSEGGQGFATDTQYF. CDR3 nucleotide sequence: TGTGCCAGCAGCGAGGGGGGACAGGGGTTTGCGACAGATACGCAGTATTTT.

J is TRBJ1-1 and V is TRBV20-1, with unresolved D. The CDR3 runs to 13 residues. Per the germline V gene, CDR1 is DFQATT and CDR2 is SNEGSKA (reference sequence). Trimming shortened V by 6 bases and J by 4 bases, and 15 bases separated the two germline ends. CDR3 nucleotides: TGCAGTGCCGAAGAACCTATCGGCACTGAAGCTTTCTTT. Its translation: CSAEEPIGTEAFF.

The DNA for the CDR3 is TGCAGTGCGCCACAGGGGATGGCCACGGTCACTGAAGCTTTCTTT. Translated: CSAPQGMATVTEAFF. This rearrangement joins TRBV20-1 to TRBJ1-1; 7 positions agree with TRBD1. V dropped 6 bases and J dropped 4; count of bases not matched to a gene: 14. The length of the CDR3 is 15 residues. In germline, CDR1 is DFQATT, CDR2 SNEGSKA (reference sequence).

CDR3 amino acids: CASRTIGGEFYEQYF. Written as DNA, the CDR3 is TGTGCCAGCAGAACGATCGGGGGGGAGTTCTACGAGCAGTACTTC. The chain is built from TRBV6-1 and TRBJ2-7; 8 bases map to TRBD2. Trimming removed 6 bases from V and 3 bases from J; junction bases left unmatched: 10. Germline V gene lookup returns CDR1 MNHNS and CDR2 SASEGT. The CDR3 consists of 15 residues.

The V call is TRBV20-1, the J call TRBJ2-5; D uncertain. CDR1 and CDR2 (germline): DFQATT, SNEGSKA (reference sequence). The CDR3 covers 10 residues. Trimming took off 6 bases at V and 5 bases at J, with 7 bases between the two ends. The CDR3 region has the DNA TGCAGTGCGAGACTGGAGACCCAGTACTTC. Translation gives CSARLETQYF.

J is TRBJ1-2 and V is TRBV5-1; 7 positions match TRBD1. This CDR3 region has 14 residues. With V trimmed by 4 bases and J by 6 bases, 9 bases remained unmatched. CDR1 is SGHRS and CDR2 is YFSETQ in the germline V gene. The CDR3 loop reads CASSPGDSSDGYTF. In DNA form, the CDR3 reads TGCGCCAGCAGCCCGGGGGACAGTTCGGATGGCTACACCTTC.

V usage is TRBV5-1 and J usage is TRBJ1-5, with D maybe TRBD1 (6 bases). CDR3 size: 15 residues. V was cut by 1 base and J by 4 bases, with 12 bases left in between. Looked up from germline, CDR1 is SGHRS and CDR2 is YFSETQ. CDR3 sequence reads: CASSLNGGSNQPQHF. In DNA, the CDR3 is TGCGCCAGCAGCTTGAACGGGGGCTCGAATCAGCCCCAGCATTTT.

This clonotype was counted between two and nine times. V and J are TRBV29-1 and TRBJ1-1; tentatively, D is TRBD1 (6 bases). V lost 3 bases to trimming and J lost 4 bases, with 15 bases between them. The length of the CDR3 is 14 residues. Germline CDR1 reads SQVTM; CDR2 reads ANQGSEA. CDR3 in DNA: TGCAGCGTTGAGGGAGGGACCAGGGGCACTGAAGCTTTCTTT. Translation: CSVEGGTRGTEAFF.

The chain links TRBV4-1 to TRBJ2-2; TRBD1 is a possible D gene (5 bases). The germline V and J ends were trimmed by 8 bases and 6 bases, with 10 bases remaining between them. Germline V gives CDR1 MGHRA, CDR2 YSYEKL. This CDR3 has 12 amino acids. CDR3 coding DNA: TGCGCCAGCCAGGGTGGAGCCGGGGAGCTGTTTTTT. This sequence encodes CASQGGAGELFF.